The 10 T cell receptor beta chains listed next were all sequenced from one sample in a study of blood T cell repertoires in COVID-19. This table comes from immunoSEQ multiplex PCR, and its TCRdb copy is limited to in-frame clones, with some not included. The table lists 250,000 or so clones, roughly 82% of them singletons. The sequencing input was peripheral blood. Receptors were obtained from a woman aged 70-85 years with acute or convalescent COVID-19.

This sequence joins TRBV19 and TRBJ1-4; maybe TRBD1 (5 bases). Germline V gene lookup returns CDR1 LNHDA and CDR2 SQIVND (reference sequence). V lost 4 bases and J lost 0, with 12 bases in between. The CDR3 sequence is 16 residues long. Here the CDR3 DNA reads TGTGCCAGTAGTACCCTCCGGGGGACAACTAATGAAAAACTGTTTTTT. Encoded protein: CASSTLRGTTNEKLFF.

The chain combines TRBV19 with TRBJ1-5; weak D call: TRBD1 (6 bases). Germline CDR1 reads LNHDA; CDR2 reads SQIVND (reference sequence). The ends were cut back, 2 bases at V and 9 bases at J, with 23 bases in the middle. CDR3 length: 17 amino acids. The CDR3: CASSIKGQTGRLPPQHF. In DNA, the CDR3 is TGTGCCAGTAGTATAAAAGGGCAGACAGGCCGCCTTCCGCCCCAGCATTTT.

The chain is built from TRBV28 and TRBJ1-2; D perhaps matches TRBD1 (6 bases). The V end was cut by 2 bases, the J end by 1 base, with 11 bases between. Germline CDR1 reads MDHEN; CDR2 reads SYDVKM. The CDR3 is 15 amino acids. CDR3 DNA sequence: TGTGCCAGCAGTTTAACTGGGGGACATAACTATGGCTACACCTTC. It yields the protein CASSLTGGHNYGYTF.

This clone has more than one count but fewer than ten. The V and J genes are TRBV5-1 and TRBJ2-1; TRBD1 aligns across 10 bases. Germline CDR1 SGHRS, CDR2 YFSETQ. This CDR3 spans 20 amino acids. V lost 3 bases to trimming and J lost 2 bases; unmatched junction nucleotides: 17. CDR3 in DNA: TGCGCCAGCAGCTCCGGATCGGGACAGGGGATGATAGGTGCCTACAATGAGCAGTTCTTC. This codes for CASSSGSGQGMIGAYNEQFF.

The chain carries TRBV5-4 and TRBJ1-1, with D tentatively TRBD1 (5 bases). Germline CDR1 reads SGHNT; CDR2 reads YYREEE (reference sequence). V was pared by 7 bases and J by 2 bases, with 12 bases between. The CDR3 is 13 amino acids. CDR3 loop: CASGRGGNTEAFF. CDR3 bases: TGTGCCAGCGGGAGGGGAGGAAACACTGAAGCTTTCTTT.

V usage is TRBV7-2 and J usage is TRBJ2-4, with D possibly TRBD1 on 8 matching bases. The CDR3 totals 14 residues. Germline V gene data show CDR1 as SGHTA and CDR2 as FQGNSA. V was trimmed by 4 bases and J by 9 bases, leaving 16 bases between them. The CDR3 coding sequence is TGTGCCAGCAGCTCCGACAGGGGAGGGAGCATTCAGTACTTC. This codes for CASSSDRGGSIQYF.

V usage is TRBV29-1 and J usage is TRBJ1-3; a weak D match, TRBD1 (5 bases). Germline CDR1 reads SQVTM; CDR2 reads ANQGSEA. This CDR3 contains 15 residues. V shed 2 bases and J shed 0 bases, with 11 bases lying between them. CDR3 bases: TGCAGCGTTGAAACAGGCCCTATCTCTGGAAACACCATATATTTT. This codes for CSVETGPISGNTIYF.

The genes are TRBV19 and TRBJ1-2; 10 nucleotides agree with TRBD1. This CDR3 comprises 14 residues. The junction had 9 bases not matched to a gene; V was cut back by 9 bases and J by 5 bases. Germline values: CDR1 LNHDA, CDR2 SQIVND (reference sequence). The CDR3: CASGGGQGPYGYTF. Here the CDR3 DNA reads TGTGCCAGCGGGGGGGGACAGGGGCCGTATGGCTACACCTTC.

The chain is built from TRBV4-1 and TRBJ2-7, with TRBD1 as a possible D gene (6 bases). Germline CDR1 reads MGHRA; CDR2 reads YSYEKL. Trimming cost V 4 bases and J 5 bases, with 18 bases left between them. The CDR3 sequence is 15 residues long. Written as DNA, the CDR3 is TGCGCCAGCAGCCGAATGACAGCCAAGGGGGACGAGCAGTACTTC. Its translation is CASSRMTAKGDEQYF.

The rearrangement uses TRBV6-5 and TRBJ1-5; no clear D. CDR3 length: 13 amino acids. V was cut by 5 bases and J by 4 bases, with 9 bases left in between. Germline V gives CDR1 MNHEY, CDR2 SVGAGI. CDR3 DNA sequence: TGTGCCAGCAGTACTATGATGAATCAGCCCCAGCATTTT. Its translation is CASSTMMNQPQHF.